This T cell receptor beta chain was retrieved from a study of T cells in localized non-small cell lung cancer. Whole-study results and caveats: Elevated circulating T cell density in blood was associated with longer overall survival. Maximal T cell clonality occurred in uninvolved adjacent lung, with tumor ranking below it. Only one tumor region went through sequencing, so heterogeneity may still be there. For the top 100 tumor clones, a median about 56 also appeared in adjacent lung.

Per germline, CDR1 SEHNR and CDR2 FQNEAQ (reference sequence). J lost 3 bases, V lost 5 bases, and 7 bases had no gene match. This CDR3 is built from 14 residues. The table came from immunoSEQ multiplex PCR; TCRdb's copy has only in-frame clones and leaves some out. The data show tens of thousands of clones, approximately 91% seen once. Note on this clone: The target antigen is unknown.

The sequences come from peripheral blood, collected before any cancer treatment. The sequence was collected from a female donor older than 55 with stage I lung adenocarcinoma. The chain recombines TRBV7-9 with TRBJ2-7; 7 positions match TRBD1. The CDR3: CASSRGQDSYEQYF. CDR3 in DNA: TGTGCCAGCAGCCGAGGACAGGATAGCTACGAGCAGTACTTC.